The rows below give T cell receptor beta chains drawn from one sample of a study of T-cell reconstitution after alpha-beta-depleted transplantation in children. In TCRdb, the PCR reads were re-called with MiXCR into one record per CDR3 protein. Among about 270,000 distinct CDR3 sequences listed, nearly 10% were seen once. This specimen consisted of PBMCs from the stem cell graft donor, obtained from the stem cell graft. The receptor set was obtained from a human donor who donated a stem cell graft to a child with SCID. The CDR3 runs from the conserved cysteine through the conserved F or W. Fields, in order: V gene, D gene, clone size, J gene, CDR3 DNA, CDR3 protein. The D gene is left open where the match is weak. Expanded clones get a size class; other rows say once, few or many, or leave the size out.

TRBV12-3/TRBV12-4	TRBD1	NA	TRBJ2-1	TGTGCCAGCAGTTCCCGGGACAGGGGGTTCAATGAGCAGTTCTTC	CASSSRDRGFNEQFF
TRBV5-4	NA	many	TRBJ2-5	TGTGCCAGCAGCTTCCTGCGGGAGACCCAGTACTTC	CASSFLRETQYF
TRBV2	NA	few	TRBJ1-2	TGTGCCAGCAGTCCGGAGGGACTTGGTGGCTACACCTTC	CASSPEGLGGYTF
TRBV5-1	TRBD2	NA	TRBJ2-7	TGCGCCAGCAGCTTGCTAGCGGCCTCCTACGAGCAGTACTTC	CASSLLAASYEQYF
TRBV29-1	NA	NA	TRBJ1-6	TGCAGCGTTGAAGAACGGGGGGAAGGTTCACCCCTCCACTTT	CSVEERGEGSPLHF
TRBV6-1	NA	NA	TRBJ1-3	TGTGCCAGCAGTGCCTACCTGCAGTTCTCTGGAAACACCATATATTTT	CASSAYLQFSGNTIYF
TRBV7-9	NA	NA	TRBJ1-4	TGTGCCAGCAGCCCTAAAGACGAAAGGGTGGATGAAAAACTGTTTTTT	CASSPKDERVDEKLFF
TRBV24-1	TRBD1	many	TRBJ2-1	TGTGCCACCAGTGAGACCACAGGGGGGCAGTTCTTC	CATSETTGGQFF
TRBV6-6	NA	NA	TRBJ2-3	TGTGCCAGCAGTAAGGGGGAGGGGAATACGCAGTATTTT	CASSKGEGNTQYF
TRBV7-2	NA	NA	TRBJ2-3	TGTGCCAGCAGCGTAGTCGGGGCAGATACGCAGTATTTT	CASSVVGADTQYF
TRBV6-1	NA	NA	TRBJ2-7	TGTGCCAGCAGTGAAGGCCTCCCGAGGGAAGACGAGCAGTACTTC	CASSEGLPREDEQYF
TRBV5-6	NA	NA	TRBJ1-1	TGTGCCAGCAGCTTGGCCTGGAGGAACACTGAAGCTTTCTTT	CASSLAWRNTEAFF
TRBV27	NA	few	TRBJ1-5	TGTGCCAGCAGCCCGCGGACCGTTAGCAATCAGCCCCAGCATTTT	CASSPRTVSNQPQHF
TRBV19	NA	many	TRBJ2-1	TGTGCCAGTAGTCTCGCGGGGTACTACAATGAGCAGTTCTTC	CASSLAGYYNEQFF
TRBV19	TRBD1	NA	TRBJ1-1	TGTGCCAGTAGTAGCCCGACAGGGACTAACACTGAAGCTTTCTTT	CASSSPTGTNTEAFF
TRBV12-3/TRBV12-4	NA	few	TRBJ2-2	TGTGCCAGCAGTTTAGTACGTGTGGGGGAGCTGTTTTTT	CASSLVRVGELFF
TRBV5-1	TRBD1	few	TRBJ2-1	TGCGCCAGCAGGAACGTCGGGACAGACGAGCAGTTCTTC	CASRNVGTDEQFF
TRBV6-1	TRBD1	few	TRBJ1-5	TGTGCCAGCAAGTGGACAGGGGAAGCTCAGCCCCAGCATTTT	CASKWTGEAQPQHF
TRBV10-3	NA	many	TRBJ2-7	TGTGCCATCAGTGTGAATAGCTACGAGCAGTACTTC	CAISVNSYEQYF
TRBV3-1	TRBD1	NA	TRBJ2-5	TGTGCCAGCAGCCAAATTGACTCCCGGGACAGGCCCCTCTTC	CASSQIDSRDRPLF
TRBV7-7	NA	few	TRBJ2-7	TGTGCCAGCAGCCTGGACAGAAACTACGAGCAGTACTTC	CASSLDRNYEQYF
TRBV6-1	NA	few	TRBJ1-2	TGTGCCAGCAGTATAGGGCCAGGGGCCTATGGCTACACCTTC	CASSIGPGAYGYTF
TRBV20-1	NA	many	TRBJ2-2	TGCAGTGCTAGAGATATGGCGAAGAACGGGGGTAGGGGGACCGGGGAGCTGTTTTTT	CSARDMAKNGGRGTGELFF
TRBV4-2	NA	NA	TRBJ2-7	TGTGCCAGCAGCGCAGATGAAGTGGCGGTCCACGAGCAGTACTTC	CASSADEVAVHEQYF
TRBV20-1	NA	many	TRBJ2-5	TGCAGTGCTAACCCCCAGAATATCCAAGAGACCCAGTACTTC	CSANPQNIQETQYF
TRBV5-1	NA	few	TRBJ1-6	TGCGCCAGCAGGGGGGGACATTCGGATTCACCCCTCCACTTT	CASRGGHSDSPLHF
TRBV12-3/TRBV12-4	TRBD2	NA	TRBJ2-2	TGTGCCAGCAGTCCCCTAGCGGGGGGGCGAGGGGAGCTGTTTTTT	CASSPLAGGRGELFF
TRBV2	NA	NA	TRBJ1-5	TGTGCCAGCAACACTAATAGCAATCAGCCCCAGCATTTT	CASNTNSNQPQHF
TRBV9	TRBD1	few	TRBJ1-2	TGTGCCAGCAGCGCCCGTGGGGGGACAGGAAGCTATGGCTACACCTTC	CASSARGGTGSYGYTF
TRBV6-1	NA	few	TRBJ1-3	TGTGCCAGCAGTGAATCGGTCGGAAACACCATATATTTT	CASSESVGNTIYF
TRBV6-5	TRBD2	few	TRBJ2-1	TGTGCCAGCAGTTACCCTCAGGGCGGGGGGGCGAATGAGCAGTTCTTC	CASSYPQGGGANEQFF
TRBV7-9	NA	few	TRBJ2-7	TGTGCCAGCAGCTTACAGGCACGAGAAAACGAGCAGTACTTC	CASSLQARENEQYF
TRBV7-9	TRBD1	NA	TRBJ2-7	TGTGCCAGCAGCTTAGGGTTCGGGACAGGGCACTACGAGCAGTACTTC	CASSLGFGTGHYEQYF